These 9 T cell receptor beta chains originate from one sample sequenced in a study of blood T cell repertoires in COVID-19. Libraries were prepared by immunoSEQ multiplex PCR; TCRdb keeps only in-frame clonotypes and omits some of them. This sample has around 240,000 clones, with 86% found just once. Input material: PBMCs or T cells enriched from blood (not recorded which). These receptors were collected from a woman between 45 and 65 years old who had recovered from COVID-19.

The V and J genes are TRBV24-1 and TRBJ1-2, with 7 bases aligning to TRBD1. CDR3 size: 12 residues. Germline V lookup: CDR1 KGHDR, CDR2 SFDVKD. The J segment lost 7 bases and the V segment lost 5 bases, leaving 3 bases of the junction unmatched. CDR3 coding DNA: TGTGCCACCAGTGGACAGGGCGGTGGCTACACCTTC. It specifies CATSGQGGGYTF.

This chain joins TRBV23-1 and TRBJ1-2, with D maybe TRBD1 (5 bases). TRBV23-1 is an ORF, with its function uncertain. V was trimmed by 2 bases and J by 1 base, leaving 17 bases between them. The CDR3 is made up of 17 amino acids. CDR3 region: CASSQGVGQGDNYGYTF. The DNA for the CDR3 is TGCGCCAGCAGTCAAGGCGTCGGGCAGGGTGATAACTATGGCTACACCTTC.

This clone qualifies as medium-sized. The chain links TRBV27 to TRBJ2-1, with 13 bases aligning to TRBD2. Germline CDR1 and CDR2: MNHEY and SMNVEV (reference sequence). Trimming at V came to 7 bases and at J to 7 bases, leaving 7 bases not matched to a gene. The CDR3 runs to 15 residues. The CDR3 bases are TGTGCCAGCAACGGACTAGCGGGGGCCGGAAATGAGCAGTTCTTC. Protein product: CASNGLAGAGNEQFF.

V is TRBV19 and J is TRBJ1-5; D call uncertain. CDR1 LNHDA and CDR2 SQIVND come from the germline V gene (reference sequence). V was shortened by 5 bases and J by 10 bases, with 12 bases between the two germline ends. The CDR3 sequence is 12 residues long. The CDR3 DNA is TGTGCCAGTAGTCCGACGGAGGGTCCCCAGCATTTT. Translating it yields CASSPTEGPQHF.

This chain connects TRBV28 to TRBJ2-7; TRBD2 matches 8 bases. This CDR3 comprises 16 residues. Germline V gene data show CDR1 as MDHEN and CDR2 as SYDVKM. The ends lost 4 bases at V and 3 bases at J; junction bases unmatched: 11. Written as DNA, the CDR3 is TGTGCCAGCAGTTCAAGCACCGGGACTAGGATCTACGAGCAGTACTTC. As protein: CASSSSTGTRIYEQYF.

This chain uses TRBV28 with TRBJ2-7, with D perhaps TRBD1 (10 bases). Germline CDR1 is MDHEN and CDR2 is SYDVKM. Trimming took off 6 bases at V and 5 bases at J, with 26 bases between the two ends. There are 17 residues in the CDR3. Written as DNA, the CDR3 is TGTGCCAGCAGGGGACAGGGGACTAGCCGGGCCGCGAACGAGCAGTACTTC. This translates into CASRGQGTSRAANEQYF.

The chain recombines TRBV6-5 with TRBJ2-2; D might be TRBD2 (5 bases). The CDR3 is 15 residues long. CDR1 and CDR2 from the germline V gene are MNHEY and SVGAGI. Trimming took 2 bases from V and 4 from J, leaving 11 bases between them. CDR3 in DNA: TGTGCCAGCAGTTACGGGATTGCGGGCACCGGGGAGCTGTTTTTT. Residues: CASSYGIAGTGELFF.

The V call is TRBV11-1, the J call TRBJ1-1, with TRBD1 matching 8 bases. The CDR3 extends over 15 amino acids. J was trimmed by 1 base and V by 6 bases; bases with no gene match: 7. CDR1 is SGHAT and CDR2 is FQDESV in the germline V gene (reference sequence). The CDR3 spells CASRDRQGANTEAFF. CDR3 bases: TGTGCCAGCAGGGACAGGCAGGGGGCGAACACTGAAGCTTTCTTT.

This sequence joins TRBV6-5 and TRBJ1-2; D might be TRBD1 (6 bases). Trimming cost V 4 bases and J 4 bases, with 13 bases left between them. This CDR3 spans 14 amino acids. Germline CDR1 reads MNHEY; CDR2 reads SVGAGI. The CDR3 spells CASSSTGQFYGYTF. The CDR3 DNA sequence: TGTGCCAGCAGTTCAACCGGACAGTTCTATGGCTACACCTTC.